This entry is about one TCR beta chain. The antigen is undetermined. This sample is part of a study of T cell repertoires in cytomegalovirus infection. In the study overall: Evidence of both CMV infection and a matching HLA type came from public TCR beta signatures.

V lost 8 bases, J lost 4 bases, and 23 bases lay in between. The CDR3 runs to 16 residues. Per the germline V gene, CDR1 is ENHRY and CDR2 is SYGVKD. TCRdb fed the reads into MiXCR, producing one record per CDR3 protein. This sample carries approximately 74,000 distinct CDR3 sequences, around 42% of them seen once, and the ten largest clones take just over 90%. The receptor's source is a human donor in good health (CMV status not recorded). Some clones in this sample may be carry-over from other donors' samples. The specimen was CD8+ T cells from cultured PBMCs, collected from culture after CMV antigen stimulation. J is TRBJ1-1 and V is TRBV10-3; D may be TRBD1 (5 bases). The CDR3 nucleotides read TGTGCCATCCCCCGGGACGGCCGGACTCGGTGCACTGAAGCTTTCTTT. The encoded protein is CAIPRDGRTRCTEAFF.